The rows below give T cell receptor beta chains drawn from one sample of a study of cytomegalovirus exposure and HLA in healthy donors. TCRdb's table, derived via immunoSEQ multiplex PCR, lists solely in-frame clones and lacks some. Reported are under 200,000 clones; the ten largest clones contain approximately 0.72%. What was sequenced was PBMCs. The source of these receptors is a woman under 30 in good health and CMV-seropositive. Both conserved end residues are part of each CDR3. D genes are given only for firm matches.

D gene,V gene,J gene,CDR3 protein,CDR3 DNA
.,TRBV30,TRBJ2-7,CAWSVWSGLLPGQYF,TGTGCCTGGAGTGTATGGTCCGGACTATTACCAGGGCAGTACTTC
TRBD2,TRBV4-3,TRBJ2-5,CASSQDVSGVETQYF,TGCGCCAGCAGCCAAGATGTTAGCGGGGTTGAGACCCAGTACTTC
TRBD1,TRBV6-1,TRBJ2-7,CASSEVGTGGYEQYF,TGTGCCAGCAGTGAAGTTGGGACAGGGGGCTACGAGCAGTACTTC
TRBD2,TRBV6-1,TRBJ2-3,CASSEWAGVADTQYF,TGTGCCAGCAGTGAATGGGCGGGAGTAGCAGATACGCAGTATTTT
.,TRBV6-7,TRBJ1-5,CAIQDRRHQPQHF,TGTGCCATACAAGACAGGCGACATCAGCCCCAGCATTTT
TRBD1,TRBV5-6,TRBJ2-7,CASSLVDRDSYEQYF,TGTGCCAGCAGCTTGGTGGACAGGGATTCCTACGAGCAGTACTTC
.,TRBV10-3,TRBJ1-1,CAISVNGNTEAFF,TGTGCCATCAGTGTAAACGGGAACACTGAAGCTTTCTTT
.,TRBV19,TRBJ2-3,CATLTAGDTQYF,TGTGCCACCCTGACGGCAGGGGATACGCAGTATTTT
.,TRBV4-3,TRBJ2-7,CASSQVEGELYEQYF,TGCGCCAGCAGCCAAGTCGAGGGGGAGCTCTACGAGCAGTACTTC
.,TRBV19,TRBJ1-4,CASRRTGDSEKLFF,TGTGCCAGTAGAAGAACGGGAGACAGTGAAAAACTGTTTTTT
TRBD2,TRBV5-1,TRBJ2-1,CASSRLAGGVNEQFF,TGCGCCAGCAGTAGACTAGCGGGGGGGGTAAATGAGCAGTTCTTC
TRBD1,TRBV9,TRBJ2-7,CASSTGQGREQYF,TGTGCCAGCAGCACCGGACAGGGACGGGAGCAGTACTTC
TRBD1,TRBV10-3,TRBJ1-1,CAAMDRGGGNTEAFF,TGTGCCGCCATGGACAGGGGCGGAGGGAACACTGAAGCTTTCTTT
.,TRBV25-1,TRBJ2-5,CASSRETGFGETQYF,TGTGCCAGCAGCCGAGAGACAGGTTTTGGAGAGACCCAGTACTTC
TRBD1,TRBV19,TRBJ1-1,CASSTPGQHTEAFF,TGTGCCAGTAGTACCCCGGGACAGCACACTGAAGCTTTCTTT
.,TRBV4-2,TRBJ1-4,CASSQEVGPIGEKLFF,TGTGCCAGCAGCCAAGAGGTGGGGCCGATAGGTGAAAAACTGTTTTTT
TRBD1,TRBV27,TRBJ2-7,CASSHVGTGQYEQYF,TGTGCCAGCAGCCACGTTGGGACAGGGCAGTACGAGCAGTACTTC
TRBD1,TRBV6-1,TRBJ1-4,CASRETGDEKLFF,TGTGCCAGCAGGGAAACAGGGGATGAAAAACTGTTTTTT
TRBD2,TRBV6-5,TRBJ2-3,CASSPSGGVTDTQYF,TGTGCCAGCAGTCCTAGCGGGGGGGTCACAGATACGCAGTATTTT
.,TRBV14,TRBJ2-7,CASSQDPPYEQYF,TGTGCCAGCAGCCAAGACCCTCCCTACGAGCAGTACTTC
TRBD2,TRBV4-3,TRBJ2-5,CASSQRLAGAPQETQYF,TGCGCCAGCAGCCAGCGACTAGCGGGGGCCCCCCAGGAGACCCAGTACTTC
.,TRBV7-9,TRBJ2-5,CASSSAGARETQYF,TGTGCCAGCAGCTCCGCAGGGGCGCGGGAGACCCAGTACTTC
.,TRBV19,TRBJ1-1,CASSSGGNTEAFF,TGTGCCAGTAGTTCGGGGGGAAACACTGAAGCTTTCTTT
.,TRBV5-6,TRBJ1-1,CASSWGGNTEAFF,TGTGCCAGCAGCTGGGGGGGGAACACTGAAGCTTTCTTT
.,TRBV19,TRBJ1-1,CASSSQLGAAFF,TGTGCCAGTAGTAGCCAGTTGGGGGCGGCTTTCTTT
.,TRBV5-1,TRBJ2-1,CASSLDLGGDNEQFF,TGCGCCAGCAGCTTGGACCTAGGGGGAGACAATGAGCAGTTCTTC